The clone carrying this T cell receptor (gamma chain) was seen many times. What it binds is unknown. With only one base between it and a far larger clone, this is likely a read error. CDR1 is EGSTGY and CDR2 is YDSYTSSV in the germline V gene. The CDR3 extends over 11 amino acids. Gammadelta T cells were flow-sorted from PBMC into Vgamma9/Vdelta2+ and Vdelta2-negative populations for bulk analysis. These data come from a study of γδ T cells in repeated Plasmodium falciparum infection. Turning to the study itself: Age- and gender-matched Australian children served as comparison for malaria-exposed Malian children. Each infection was followed by sampling at 21 days, plus baseline and some pre-infection draws. Study-wide results and limits: Vdelta2-negative gammadelta repertoires, largely Vdelta1+, seemingly showed infection-driven waves of new clonal selection.

TCRdb re-analyzed the multiplex PCR reads via CATT. The profile shows 11,000 to 15,000 gamma-chain clones, about 1.5% of them singletons. This clonotype was obtained from a pool of human donors (malaria-infected and uninfected, not separated). Sample: gamma-delta T cells from blood. The chain joins TRGV4 to TRGJ1 or TRGJ2. CDR3 nucleotides: TGTGCCACCTGGACTTCGGATAAGGAACTCTTT. As protein: CATWTSDKELF.